This T cell receptor beta chain appears in the sequencing data of a study of T cells after yellow fever vaccination. Conversion of TCR transcripts into cDNA relied on 5'RACE template switching, which added a universal primer site and UMIs. MiXCR was run by TCRdb on the 5' RACE reads, yielding one entry per CDR3 protein. The sample has around 320,000 distinct CDR3 sequences, around 4.5% seen once. The TCR was taken from a man in his late teens or twenties who received the YFV17D yellow fever vaccine. This material consisted of PBMCs, taken 15 days after the yellow fever booster vaccination.

This CDR3 reads CASAFRGNTEAFF. In nucleotides, the CDR3 is TGTGCCAGTGCCTTTAGAGGGAACACTGAAGCTTTCTTT. V is TRBV6-5 and J is TRBJ1-1, with D unclear. V was shortened by 9 bases and J by 1 base, with 12 bases between the two germline ends. This CDR3 is built from 13 residues. CDR1 and CDR2 from the germline V gene are MNHEY and SVGAGI.